Sequencing of this T cell receptor beta chain was carried out in a study of shared clonotypes between healthy human individuals. Study-wide points: Memory subsets generally showed lower estimated richness than naive subsets. It was the few donors that limited the genetic and exposure-history diversity represented. An anticipated effect of sequencing depth on clonotype sharing among donors was recognized.

Remarks on this clone: No antigen is known for it.

TCRdb keeps only in-frame clones here, not all; method: immunoSEQ multiplex PCR. The sample shows about 2 million clones, roughly 95% of them seen only once. Germline V gene data show CDR1 as SGHVS and CDR2 as FNYEAQ. V was cut by 2 bases and J by 8 bases, with 12 bases left in between. The CDR3 loop spans 13 amino acids. Terminally differentiated effector memory CD45RA+ cells were excluded from the naive CD8 cells, which were CD45RO-negative and positively selected for CCR7. The source is a man aged 18-30 years in good health. Sample: naive CD8+ T cells sorted from blood. The rearrangement joins TRBV7-6 to TRBJ1-1; D is ambiguous. The chain's CDR3 is CASSLRRDWEAFF. The CDR3 DNA is TGTGCCAGCAGCTTACGTAGAGACTGGGAAGCTTTCTTT.